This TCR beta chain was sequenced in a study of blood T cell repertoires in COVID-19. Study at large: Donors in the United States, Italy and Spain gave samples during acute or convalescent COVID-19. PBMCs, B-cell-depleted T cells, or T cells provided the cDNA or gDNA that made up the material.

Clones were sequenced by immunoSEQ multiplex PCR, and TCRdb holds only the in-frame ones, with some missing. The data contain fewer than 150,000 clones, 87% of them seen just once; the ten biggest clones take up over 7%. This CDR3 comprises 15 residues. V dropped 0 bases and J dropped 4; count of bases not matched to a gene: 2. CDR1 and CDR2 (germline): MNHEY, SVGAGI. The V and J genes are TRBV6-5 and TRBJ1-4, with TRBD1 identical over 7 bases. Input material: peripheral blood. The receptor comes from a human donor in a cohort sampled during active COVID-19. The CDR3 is CASSYSGGLNEKLFF. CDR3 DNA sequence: TGTGCCAGCAGTTACTCAGGGGGCCTTAATGAAAAACTGTTTTTT.